A single sample is the source of the 23 T cell receptor beta chains below, sequenced in a study of identical twins. MiXCR, applied by TCRdb to the 5' RACE reads, yields one record per CDR3 protein. The repertoire holds 1.5 million to 2 million distinct CDR3 sequences, with under 35% as singletons. The sequenced sample was cord blood. The source of these receptors is a newborn girl in good health.

In its sample, this clonotype was seen a few times. The chain joins TRBV2 to TRBJ1-4, with no clear D. The CDR3 has 14 residues. The V gene lost 6 bases and the J gene lost 4 bases, with 12 bases spanning the gap. Germline-derived CDR1 and CDR2 are SNHLY and FYNNEI. The CDR3: CASRDRTGNEKLFF. The CDR3 region has the DNA TGTGCCAGCAGAGATAGGACGGGTAATGAAAAACTGTTTTTT. Full variable domain (missing parts from reference TRBV2 and TRBJ1-4): EPEVTQTPSHQVTQMGQEVILRCVPISNHLYFYWYRQILGQKVEFLVSFYNNEISEKSEIFDDQFSVERPDGSNFTLKIRSTKLEDSAMYFCASRDRTGNEKLFFGSGTQLSVL.

This clonotype was recorded at least ten times. This sequence joins TRBV29-1 and TRBJ1-4; the D is unclear. V lost 4 bases to trimming and J lost 4 bases, with 10 bases between them. CDR1 SQVTM and CDR2 ANQGSEA come from the germline V gene. The CDR3 totals 13 residues. The CDR3 DNA reads as TGCAGCGTTGGGACGGTTCGTAATGAAAAACTGTTTTTT. Residues: CSVGTVRNEKLFF.

As concerns this clonotype: One end of the junction is discordant with germline, which a read error may explain. The chain couples TRBV18 to TRBJ2-7, with 11 bases lining up with TRBD2. Germline CDR1 is KGHSH and CDR2 is LQKENI. This CDR3 region has 15 residues. The CDR3 protein is CASSSGTSGSYVQYF. CDR3 DNA: TGTGCCAGCTCCTCGGGGACTAGCGGTTCCTACGTGCAGTACTTC.

This chain connects TRBV6-1 to TRBJ2-3, with TRBD2 matching 7 bases. J lost 5 bases, V lost 3 bases, and 8 bases had no gene match. The CDR3 covers 15 residues. Germline CDR1 reads MNHNS; CDR2 reads SASEGT. The CDR3 reads CASSDRGLVGDTQYF. The CDR3 nucleotides read TGTGCCAGCAGTGATCGCGGACTAGTGGGAGATACGCAGTATTTT.

This clonotype was observed a few times. The genes are TRBV14 and TRBJ2-1; D may be TRBD1 (5 bases). The end of the DNA is better explained by TRBJ2-7, so the J call may be wrong. This CDR3 has 15 amino acids. Germline V gene lookup returns CDR1 SGHDN and CDR2 FVKESK. CDR3 DNA: TGTGCCAGCAGCCAACGGACAACCTCCTACAATGAGCAGTACTTC. It specifies CASSQRTTSYNEQYF.

V usage is TRBV20-1 and J usage is TRBJ2-7; 9 bases match TRBD2. This CDR3 is built from 15 residues. The germline V gene has CDR1 DFQATT and CDR2 SNEGSKA (reference sequence). Trimming took 0 bases from V and 2 from J; bases not matched to a gene: 5. In DNA form, the CDR3 reads TGCAGTGCTAGAGATCGCCAGCGGGGGGCCTACGAGCAGTACTTC. It yields the protein CSARDRQRGAYEQYF.

V gene TRBV9 combines with J gene TRBJ1-6; no definite D call. The CDR3 length is 14 residues. With 3 bases removed from V and 9 bases from J, the gap between germline ends came to 13 bases. Looked up from germline, CDR1 is SGDLS and CDR2 is YYNGEE. The CDR3 here is CASSEDGFGSPLHF. The CDR3 nucleotides read TGTGCCAGCAGCGAGGACGGCTTTGGTTCACCCCTCCACTTT.

In DNA, the CDR3 is TGTGCCAGCAGCCAAGAAGGGACAGGGAACACCGGGGAGCTGTTTTTT. Amino acid sequence: CASSQEGTGNTGELFF. This chain connects TRBV2 to TRBJ2-2; TRBD1 agrees at 8 bases. Germline lookup yields CDR1 SNHLY and CDR2 FYNNEI. The CDR3 runs to 16 residues. V gave up 6 bases and J gave up 1 base; unmatched junction bases: 7. The whole variable domain, remainder taken from reference TRBV2 and TRBJ2-2, is EPEVTQTPSHQVTQMGQEVILRCVPISNHLYFYWYRQILGQKVEFLVSFYNNEISEKSEIFDDQFSVERPDGSNFTLKIRSTKLEDSAMYFCASSQEGTGNTGELFFGEGSRLTVL.

This clonotype was counted many times. The chain has TRBV29-1 and TRBJ2-4, with D possibly TRBD2 on 5 matching bases. This CDR3 spans 14 amino acids. CDR1 is SQVTM and CDR2 is ANQGSEA in the germline V gene. The V end lost 4 bases, the J end lost 5 bases, and 15 bases lay between the germline ends. The CDR3 region is CSVVPLGSENIQYF. CDR3 nucleotide sequence: TGCAGCGTTGTTCCTCTAGGGAGTGAAAACATTCAGTACTTC.

This chain joins TRBV5-1 and TRBJ1-1, with D uncertain. V dropped 4 bases and J dropped 5 bases, with 12 bases sitting between them. From germline, CDR1 is SGHRS and CDR2 YFSETQ. The CDR3 consists of 13 residues. CDR3: CASSGKGETEAFF. CDR3 coding DNA: TGCGCCAGCAGCGGGAAGGGTGAAACTGAAGCTTTCTTT.

This clonotype was counted between two and nine times. V gene TRBV15 combines with J gene TRBJ1-2; weak D call: TRBD1 (6 bases). CDR1 is LNHNV, CDR2 YYDKDF, per germline (reference sequence). Trimming left V 0 bases short and J 6 bases short, with 14 bases between. The length of the CDR3 is 15 residues. As DNA, the CDR3 is TGTGCCACCAGCAGAGAGTGGGACACTCTGGATGGCTACACCTTC. As protein: CATSREWDTLDGYTF. The variable domain in full, completed from reference TRBV15 and TRBJ1-2, reads DAMVIQNPRYQVTQFGKPVTLSCSQTLNHNVMYWYQQKSSQAPKLLFHYYDKDFNNEADTPDNFQSRRPNTSFCFLDIRSPGLGDTAMYLCATSREWDTLDGYTFGSGTRLTVV.

Details on this clonotype: A junction end diverges from the germline sequence, so it may reflect a read error. This sequence joins TRBV7-9 and TRBJ2-3; possible D gene TRBD2, 6 bases. Germline values: CDR1 SEHNR, CDR2 FQNEAQ (reference sequence). This CDR3 has 16 amino acids. This chain's CDR3 is CASSLGAGLYTDTRYF. The CDR3 DNA reads TGTGCCAGCAGCTTAGGAGCGGGCCTCTACACAGATACGCGGTATTTT. Variable domain in full (rest from reference TRBV7-9 and TRBJ2-3): DTGVSQNPRHKITKRGQNVTFRCDPISEHNRLYWYRQTLGQGPEFLTYFQNEAQLEKSRLLSDRFSAERPKGSFSTLEIQRTEQGDSAMYLCASSLGAGLYTDTRYFGPGTRLTVL.

The chain recombines TRBV5-1 with TRBJ2-2, with TRBD1 matching over 7 bases. Germline loops: CDR1 SGHRS, CDR2 YFSETQ. There are 15 residues in the CDR3. J gave up 5 bases and V 0 bases, and 4 bases lay outside the gene matches. CDR3 amino acids: CASSLAGTETGELFF. The CDR3 nucleotides are TGCGCCAGCAGCTTGGCCGGGACAGAGACCGGGGAGCTGTTTTTT.

V usage is TRBV16 and J usage is TRBJ2-7; no clear D gene. From germline, CDR1 is KGHSY and CDR2 FQNENV. The CDR3 is 14 residues long. V was cut by 3 bases and J by 0 bases, with 9 bases left in between. CDR3 sequence reads: CASSHLTPSYEQYF. The CDR3 bases are TGTGCCAGCAGCCATCTGACACCCTCCTACGAGCAGTACTTC.

This clonotype was observed many times. The chain couples TRBV28 to TRBJ2-7, with a possible D match to TRBD2 (6 bases). The CDR3 totals 15 residues. V lost 3 bases to trimming and J lost 4 bases, with 16 bases between them. Germline CDR1 is MDHEN and CDR2 is SYDVKM. DNA of the CDR3: TGTGCCAGCAGTTTCCAGACTAGAAGGGGATACGAGCAGTACTTC. Encoded protein: CASSFQTRRGYEQYF.

The rearrangement uses TRBV20-1 and TRBJ1-5; tentative D call: TRBD1 (6 bases). Germline CDR1 reads DFQATT; CDR2 reads SNEGSKA (reference sequence). There are 13 residues in the CDR3. The ends were cut back, 3 bases at V and 5 bases at J, with 11 bases in the middle. CDR3 sequence (DNA): TGCAGTGCTAGGGGGGACAACGATCAGCCCCAGCATTTT. Amino acids: CSARGDNDQPQHF.

Concerning this clonotype: Its ends do not fully match the called genes, so a read error is possible. This chain links TRBV4-2 with TRBJ2-5; TRBD2 matches at 10 bases. The end of the DNA fits TRBJ2-7 better, so the J call may be wrong. Germline-derived CDR1 and CDR2 are LGHNA and YNFKEQ. The CDR3 contains 14 residues. Here the CDR3 DNA reads TGTGCCTGCAGCCCTAGCGGGAGAGAGTACGAGCAGTACTTC. It yields the protein CACSPSGREYEQYF.

This clonotype was seen once. The chain recombines TRBV20-1 with TRBJ1-6, with 7 bases that match TRBD1. The V gene end was trimmed by 2 bases and the J gene end by 9 bases; junction bases not matched to a gene: 7. The CDR3 has 14 amino acids. The germline gives CDR1 DFQATT, CDR2 SNEGSKA (reference sequence). The CDR3 DNA reads TGCAGTGCTAGATCTAGACAGGGTCGTTCACCCCTCCACTTT. This sequence encodes CSARSRQGRSPLHF.

J is TRBJ1-5 and V is TRBV6-5, with 10 bases matching TRBD1. The length of the CDR3 is 15 residues. With 2 bases clipped from V and 7 bases from J, the junction kept 5 bases outside the gene matches. Germline V gives CDR1 MNHEY, CDR2 SVGAGI. CDR3 bases: TGTGCCAGCAGTTACGACAGGGGGCTGGGGCAGCCCCAGCATTTT. This codes for CASSYDRGLGQPQHF.

Only a few counts were recorded for this clonotype. V usage is TRBV7-8 and J usage is TRBJ1-1; 7 nucleotides agree with TRBD1. CDR3 size: 15 residues. Trimming at V came to 5 bases and at J to 3 bases, leaving 9 bases not matched to a gene. The germline V gene has CDR1 SGHVS and CDR2 FQNEAQ. The CDR3 DNA is TGTGCCAGCAGCCGATTCGACAGGGTGGACACTGAAGCTTTCTTT. Protein: CASSRFDRVDTEAFF.

The rearrangement uses TRBV28 and TRBJ2-6; 7 bases are shared with TRBD1. Germline values: CDR1 MDHEN, CDR2 SYDVKM. The trim removed 4 bases at V and 2 bases at J, leaving 11 bases unmatched. There are 18 residues in the CDR3. In DNA, the CDR3 is TGTGCCAGCAGTTATGAGGGACAGTTCTTTACTGGGGCCAACGTCCTGACTTTC. Protein: CASSYEGQFFTGANVLTF. The full variable domain, with the rest looked up from reference TRBV28 and TRBJ2-6, is DVKVTQSSRYLVKRTGEKVFLECVQDMDHENMFWYRQDPGLGLRLIYFSYDVKMKEKGDIPEGYSVSREKKERFSLILESASTNQTSMYLCASSYEGQFFTGANVLTFGAGSRLTVL.

V is TRBV10-3 and J is TRBJ2-2, with 7 bases matching TRBD1. The germline gives CDR1 ENHRY, CDR2 SYGVKD. The CDR3 has 15 residues. The V and J ends lost 6 bases and 3 bases, in that order; junction bases with no gene match: 7. The CDR3 DNA is TGTGCCATCAGCCCCGGGACAGCTTACACCGGGGAGCTGTTTTTT. The encoded protein is CAISPGTAYTGELFF.

The rearrangement uses TRBV20-1 and TRBJ1-2; tentative D call: TRBD1 (6 bases). The germline CDR1 and CDR2 sequences are DFQATT and SNEGSKA (reference sequence). V was cut by 4 bases and J by 6 bases, with 12 bases left in between. The CDR3 has 12 amino acids. CDR3 region: CSATGGVHGYTF. CDR3 nucleotides: TGCAGTGCTACGGGGGGCGTTCATGGCTACACCTTC.